These T cell receptor beta chains were read from a single sample in a study of breast tumors, draining lymph nodes, adjacent tissues. TCRdb re-called the multiplex PCR reads with MiXCR, one entry per CDR3 protein. Found here are about 180,000 distinct CDR3 sequences, approximately 33% of them singletons; the top ten hold around 3.5%. The sequencing sample was made of axillary lymph node tissue. The receptors derive from a female donor with breast cancer. Some clones in this sample may be carry-over from other donors' samples. Each CDR3 is given with its conserved first and last residue. D genes are given only for firm matches. Clone size, where shown, is once, few, many, or a class for clones that have expanded.

clone_size d_call j_call v_call cdr3_nt cdr3_aa
few TRBD2 TRBJ2-1 TRBV3-1 TGTGCCAGCAGCCGGGAGGCACCCGGGACTAGCGGAATCAATGAGCAGTTCTTC CASSREAPGTSGINEQFF
few TRBD1 TRBJ2-2 TRBV6-5 TGTGCCAGCAGTCACTTGAACAGGGGAACCGGGGAGCTGTTTTTT CASSHLNRGTGELFF
many . TRBJ1-5 TRBV4-1 TGCGCCAGCAGCCAAACGATTGAGGGTTACAATCAGCCCCAGCATTTT CASSQTIEGYNQPQHF
many . TRBJ2-7 TRBV24-1 TGTGCCACCAGTGATAGTAGAGAGCAGTACTTC CATSDSREQYF
many . TRBJ2-1 TRBV10-3 TGTGCCATCAGTGATCAGCCGGACAATGAGCAGTTCTTC CAISDQPDNEQFF
once . TRBJ2-5 TRBV2 TGTGCCAGCTACCGGGACAACCAAGAGACCCAGTACTTC CASYRDNQETQYF
few . TRBJ2-4 TRBV5-1 TGCGCCAGCAGCACTCGGGGGAATCGCGACATTCAGTACTTC CASSTRGNRDIQYF
once . TRBJ2-6 TRBV12-3/TRBV12-4 TGTGCCAGCAGTTTAGATTCCTCAGGCGCTGGGGCCAACGTCCTGACTTTC CASSLDSSGAGANVLTF
many TRBD1 TRBJ2-3 TRBV20-1 TGCAGTGCTCCCGGGACAGGGGCGCGAGATACGCAGTATTTT CSAPGTGARDTQYF
. . TRBJ1-2 TRBV20-1 TGCAGTGCTAGATTTTATGGTGTCGGAGACTATGGCTACACCTTC CSARFYGVGDYGYTF
many . TRBJ1-6 TRBV28 TGTGCCAGCAGTTTCCCTGACTATGATTCACCCCTCCACTTT CASSFPDYDSPLHF
many . TRBJ2-7 TRBV18 TGTGCCAGCTCCCGAGGCGGGGCAGCGCATGGGCAGTACTTC CASSRGGAAHGQYF
. . TRBJ2-1 TRBV7-8 TGTGCCAGCAGCTTCGTAGCAGTCTACAATGAGCAGTTCTTC CASSFVAVYNEQFF
. TRBD1 TRBJ2-3 TRBV12-5 TGTGCTAGTGGTTCCGGGACAGGGCTCACAGATACGCAGTATTTT CASGSGTGLTDTQYF
. . TRBJ2-1 TRBV9 TGTGCCAGCAGCGCAGAGACTTTAGGGTCCAATGAGCAGTTCTTC CASSAETLGSNEQFF
many TRBD1 TRBJ2-3 TRBV7-3 TGTGCCAGCAGCCAAGGGGGGACAGGGAGAGATACGCAGTATTTT CASSQGGTGRDTQYF
. . TRBJ1-1 TRBV19 TGTGCCGCGACGGGACAAGTCAACACTGAAGCTTTCTTT CAATGQVNTEAFF
many TRBD2 TRBJ2-1 TRBV9 TGTGCCAGCAGCGCCCGAGCGGGAGACTCCTACAATGAGCAGTTCTTC CASSARAGDSYNEQFF
many TRBD1 TRBJ2-6 TRBV5-6 TGTGCCAGCAGCTTAGGTCCAGGACAGGGGGCGGTTGGGGCCAACGTCCTGACTTTC CASSLGPGQGAVGANVLTF